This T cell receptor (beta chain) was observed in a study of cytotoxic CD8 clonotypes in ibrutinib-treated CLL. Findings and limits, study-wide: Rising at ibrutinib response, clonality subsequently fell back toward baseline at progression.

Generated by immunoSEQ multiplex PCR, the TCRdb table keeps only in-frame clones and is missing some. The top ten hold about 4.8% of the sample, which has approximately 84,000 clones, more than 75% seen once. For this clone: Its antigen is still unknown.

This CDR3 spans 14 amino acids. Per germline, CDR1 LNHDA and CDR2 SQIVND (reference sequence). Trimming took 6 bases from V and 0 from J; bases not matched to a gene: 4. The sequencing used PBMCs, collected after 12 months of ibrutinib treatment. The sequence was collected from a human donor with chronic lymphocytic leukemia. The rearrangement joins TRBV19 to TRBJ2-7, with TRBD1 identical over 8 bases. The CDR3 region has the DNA TGTGCCAGTAGCAGGACAGGGATCTCCTACGAGCAGTACTTC. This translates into CASSRTGISYEQYF.